The 27 T cell receptor beta chains given below trace back to one sample, sequenced in a study of T cell responses to AZD1222 COVID-19 vaccine. Only in-frame clones appear in the TCRdb table, and some are missing; sequencing was by immunoSEQ multiplex PCR. The repertoire includes 95,000 to 150,000 clones, 88% of them detected once, and less than 6% sits in the top ten. The specimen comprised peripheral blood, sampled on day 0 of AZD1222 vaccination. All receptors come from an adult in good health.

The chain links TRBV19 to TRBJ1-1; a weak D match, TRBD1 (5 bases). V was trimmed by 7 bases and J by 0 bases, leaving 15 bases between them. In germline, CDR1 is LNHDA, CDR2 SQIVND (reference sequence). The CDR3 contains 15 residues. The CDR3 nucleotides read TGTGCCAGTATGGGGACCTCTTTAATGAACACTGAAGCTTTCTTT. Its protein is CASMGTSLMNTEAFF.

Comments on this clone: The same CDR3 arises from other DNA sequences in this sample as well. The genes are TRBV7-3 and TRBJ2-6, with TRBD1 matching 7 bases. Germline trimming cut 3 bases from V and 0 bases from J; bases unmatched to any gene: 2. The CDR3 runs to 16 residues. CDR1 SGHTA and CDR2 FQGTGA come from the germline V gene. CDR3 protein: CASSLDRTSGANVLTF. CDR3 bases: TGTGCCAGCAGCTTGGACAGGACCTCTGGGGCCAACGTCCTGACTTTC. The variable domain in full, with the rest retrieved from reference TRBV7-3 and TRBJ2-6, is GAGVSQTPSNKVTEKGKYVELRCDPISGHTALYWYRQSLGQGPEFLIYFQGTGAADDSGLPNDRFFAVRPEGSVSTLKIQRTERGDSAVYLCASSLDRTSGANVLTFGAGSRLTVL.

V gene TRBV5-5 combines with J gene TRBJ1-5; D is ambiguous. The V and J ends lost 0 bases and 0 bases respectively, with 7 bases between them. This CDR3 has 15 amino acids. CDR1 and CDR2 from the germline V gene are SGHKS and YYEKEE (reference sequence). This chain's CDR3 is CASSLGPNSNQPQHF. The DNA of the CDR3 is TGTGCCAGCAGCTTGGGACCGAATAGCAATCAGCCCCAGCATTTT.

This sequence joins TRBV6-6 and TRBJ1-4; no clear D gene. V lost 5 bases and J lost 6, with 13 bases in between. The CDR3 is 14 residues long. CDR1 MNHNY and CDR2 SVGAGI come from the germline V gene (reference sequence). The CDR3 here is CASSKEELDEKLFF. For the CDR3, the DNA is TGTGCCAGCAGTAAAGAGGAGTTGGATGAAAAACTGTTTTTT.

The V call is TRBV10-3, the J call TRBJ1-1; TRBD1 matches 7 bases. This CDR3 is 16 amino acids long. The germline V gene encodes CDR1 ENHRY and CDR2 SYGVKD. V lost 2 bases to trimming and J lost 3 bases; unmatched junction nucleotides: 9. The CDR3 protein is CAISEKQPRGDTEAFF. The CDR3, as DNA: TGTGCCATCAGTGAGAAACAACCCAGGGGGGACACTGAAGCTTTCTTT.

The chain has TRBV5-1 and TRBJ2-3; D call uncertain. This CDR3 contains 15 residues. Trimming removed 2 bases at V and 0 bases at J, with 10 bases between. Germline CDR1 SGHRS, CDR2 YFSETQ. The CDR3 is CASSFGTFSTDTQYF. The DNA for the CDR3 is TGCGCCAGCAGCTTTGGAACTTTTAGCACAGATACGCAGTATTTT.

The chain carries TRBV28 and TRBJ1-2; D might be TRBD1 (5 bases). Germline V CDR1 and CDR2: MDHEN, SYDVKM. The CDR3 spans 14 residues. V was pared by 2 bases and J by 4 bases, with 11 bases between. CDR3 in amino acids: CASSLGRRGYGYTF. The CDR3 region has the DNA TGTGCCAGCAGTTTAGGTCGGAGGGGCTATGGCTACACCTTC.

V gene TRBV19 combines with J gene TRBJ1-5, with TRBD1 identical over 9 bases. V was clipped by 7 bases and J by 7 bases; unmatched bases: 11. This CDR3 region has 15 residues. CDR1 is LNHDA, CDR2 SQIVND, per germline (reference sequence). In DNA form, the CDR3 reads TGTGCCAGTACCACTCCGGGACAGGGAAACCAGCCCCAGCATTTT. Translating gives CASTTPGQGNQPQHF.

The chain uses TRBV6-1 and TRBJ1-1, with TRBD1 as a possible D gene (5 bases). Per the germline V gene, CDR1 is MNHNS and CDR2 is SASEGT. The CDR3 has 14 amino acids. The V gene lost 2 bases and the J gene lost 6 bases, with 13 bases spanning the gap. The CDR3 sequence is CASSELSGAAEAFF. CDR3 coding DNA: TGTGCCAGCAGTGAACTGTCCGGGGCCGCTGAAGCTTTCTTT.

This chain connects TRBV7-9 to TRBJ2-5; 11 bases align to TRBD1. J lost 4 bases, V lost 3 bases, and 7 bases had no gene match. This CDR3 spans 16 amino acids. Germline V gene lookup returns CDR1 SEHNR and CDR2 FQNEAQ (reference sequence). CDR3 protein: CASSLMTGTGGETQYF. For the CDR3, the DNA is TGTGCCAGCAGCTTGATGACCGGGACAGGGGGAGAGACCCAGTACTTC.

J is TRBJ2-1 and V is TRBV5-4; weak D call: TRBD1 (7 bases). Germline CDR1 is SGHNT and CDR2 is YYREEE (reference sequence). This CDR3 contains 15 residues. Between the trimmed V and J ends, which lost 0 bases and 8 bases, there was a span of 15 bases. CDR3 bases: TGTGCCAGCAGCTTGGAGGGCAGGGGGGTCGATGAGCAGTTCTTC. It yields the protein CASSLEGRGVDEQFF.

The gene calls are TRBV7-6 and TRBJ2-7; D is unclear. This CDR3 is 17 amino acids long. Trimming pared 4 bases from V and 4 bases from J, leaving 23 bases between. CDR1 is SGHVS, CDR2 FNYEAQ, per germline. CDR3 nucleotide sequence: TGTGCCAGCAGCTCCGGATCCGCCCCCGGAGTCACGTACGAGCAGTACTTC. This gives the protein CASSSGSAPGVTYEQYF.

V usage is TRBV19 and J usage is TRBJ1-2; 8 bases align to TRBD1. CDR3 length: 15 amino acids. Germline V gives CDR1 LNHDA, CDR2 SQIVND (reference sequence). V was clipped by 0 bases and J by 6 bases; unmatched bases: 6. CDR3 bases: TGTGCCAGTAGTATAGATCGACAGGGGACGGATGGCTACACCTTC. Its protein is CASSIDRQGTDGYTF. Using reference TRBV19 and TRBJ1-2 for the parts outside the CDR3, the full variable domain is DGGITQSPKYLFRKEGQNVTLSCEQNLNHDAMYWYRQDPGQGLRLIYYSQIVNDFQKGDIAEGYSVSREKKESFPLTVTSAQKNPTAFYLCASSIDRQGTDGYTFGSGTRLTVV.

The gene calls are TRBV5-6 and TRBJ1-5; D perhaps matches TRBD1 (5 bases). The germline V gene has CDR1 SGHDT and CDR2 YYEEEE. Deletions cut 0 bases from V and 0 bases from J, with 10 bases between. The CDR3 consists of 16 residues. The CDR3: CASSLGNRYSNQPQHF. CDR3 in DNA: TGTGCCAGCAGCTTGGGGAACAGGTATAGCAATCAGCCCCAGCATTTT.

The chain joins TRBV3-1 (or the pseudogene TRBV3-2) to TRBJ1-2, with D perhaps matching TRBD1 (5 bases). The CDR3 runs to 15 residues. Germline V gives CDR1 LGHDT, CDR2 YNNKEL (reference sequence). V was cut by 4 bases and J by 0 bases, with 12 bases left in between. CDR3 bases: TGTGCCAGCAGCCCCGGGGCACTTTCTAACTATGGCTACACCTTC. Its translation: CASSPGALSNYGYTF.

This chain joins TRBV6-2 or TRBV6-3 and TRBJ1-2, with D possibly being TRBD1 (6 bases). Per the germline V gene, CDR1 is MNHEY and CDR2 is SVGEGT. The CDR3 runs to 13 residues. Trimming pared 5 bases from V and 8 bases from J, leaving 15 bases between. Here the CDR3 reads CASSARDTAGYTF. CDR3 DNA: TGTGCCAGCAGTGCCCGGGACACTGCCGGCTACACCTTC.

In DNA, the CDR3 is TGTGCCAGCAGCTTTCCAGGAACTAATGAAAAACTGTTTTTT. Its protein is CASSFPGTNEKLFF. The chain employs TRBV7-8 and TRBJ1-4; D gene uncertain. The germline V gene encodes CDR1 SGHVS and CDR2 FQNEAQ. V was trimmed by 3 bases and J by 1 base, leaving 6 bases between them. CDR3 length: 14 amino acids.

The rearrangement links TRBV12-5 to TRBJ2-4; possible D gene TRBD1, 5 bases. The CDR3 is 19 residues long. V lost 5 bases, J lost 0 bases, and 23 bases lay in between. CDR1 is LGHNT and CDR2 is FRNRAP in the germline V gene. The chain's CDR3 is CASGLTDKEANLAKNIQYF. As DNA, the CDR3 is TGTGCTAGTGGTCTGACGGACAAAGAGGCGAACCTAGCCAAAAACATTCAGTACTTC.

This clone was counted a single time. The chain recombines TRBV19 with TRBJ1-5, with 7 bases identical to TRBD1. CDR1 LNHDA and CDR2 SQIVND come from the germline V gene (reference sequence). The CDR3 consists of 13 residues. The trim removed 7 bases at V and 7 bases at J, leaving 7 bases unmatched. The CDR3 coding sequence is TGTGCCAGTACGACAGGGAGCGGACAGCCCCAGCATTTT. Translation gives CASTTGSGQPQHF.

This rearrangement joins TRBV7-8 to TRBJ1-4, with unresolved D. The germline V gene has CDR1 SGHVS and CDR2 FQNEAQ. This CDR3 spans 15 amino acids. V was pared by 5 bases and J by 8 bases, with 18 bases between. CDR3 amino acids: CASSPPTGTGEKLFF. CDR3 DNA: TGTGCCAGCAGCCCACCCACCGGCACGGGAGAAAAACTGTTTTTT.

As for this clone: Other DNA sequences from this sample encode an identical CDR3 as well. This chain uses TRBV5-6 with TRBJ1-1; D unclear. Germline assignment: CDR1 SGHDT and CDR2 YYEEEE. Trimming left V 2 bases short and J 5 bases short, with 4 bases between. The CDR3 sequence is 11 residues long. CDR3 sequence: CASSLNTEAFF. The CDR3 nucleotides read TGTGCCAGCAGCTTAAATACTGAAGCTTTCTTT.

V gene TRBV28 combines with J gene TRBJ2-7; 7 bases agree with TRBD1. V lost 3 bases, J lost 2 bases, and 4 bases stayed unmatched. Germline V lookup: CDR1 MDHEN, CDR2 SYDVKM. The CDR3 totals 14 residues. DNA for the CDR3: TGTGCCAGCAGTTTTGAGGGACAGACCTACGAGCAGTACTTC. It specifies CASSFEGQTYEQYF. The full variable domain, with the rest looked up from reference TRBV28 and TRBJ2-7, is DVKVTQSSRYLVKRTGEKVFLECVQDMDHENMFWYRQDPGLGLRLIYFSYDVKMKEKGDIPEGYSVSREKKERFSLILESASTNQTSMYLCASSFEGQTYEQYFGPGTRLTVT.

This rearrangement joins TRBV19 to TRBJ2-3, with 10 bases fitting TRBD1. The length of the CDR3 is 15 residues. Germline lookup yields CDR1 LNHDA and CDR2 SQIVND (reference sequence). The ends lost 6 bases at V and 2 bases at J; junction bases unmatched: 5. The CDR3 here is CASRLGQGDTDTQYF. The DNA of the CDR3 is TGTGCCAGTAGACTCGGACAGGGGGACACAGATACGCAGTATTTT.

The sample holds a few counts of this clone. V gene TRBV7-9 combines with J gene TRBJ1-3; D is uncertain. Germline values: CDR1 SEHNR, CDR2 FQNEAQ (reference sequence). The ends were cut back, 5 bases at V and 0 bases at J, with 11 bases in the middle. The CDR3 is 15 residues long. The CDR3 nucleotides read TGTGCCAGCAGCGCAGTTGTCAGCTCTGGAAACACCATATATTTT. Residues: CASSAVVSSGNTIYF. Full variable domain (rest looked up from reference TRBV7-9 and TRBJ1-3): DTGVSQNPRHKITKRGQNVTFRCDPISEHNRLYWYRQTLGQGPEFLTYFQNEAQLEKSRLLSDRFSAERPKGSFSTLEIQRTEQGDSAMYLCASSAVVSSGNTIYFGEGSWLTVV.

The chain combines TRBV3-1 (or the pseudogene TRBV3-2) with TRBJ1-5; D is unresolved. Germline values: CDR1 LGHDT, CDR2 YNNKEL (reference sequence). The CDR3 consists of 13 residues. Trimming cost V 0 bases and J 4 bases, with 4 bases left between them. The CDR3 loop is CASSQDSNQPQHF. The CDR3 nucleotides are TGTGCCAGCAGCCAAGATAGTAATCAGCCCCAGCATTTT.

The chain recombines TRBV14 with TRBJ2-2; no clear D. This CDR3 contains 14 residues. Trimming pared 5 bases from V and 1 base from J, leaving 8 bases between. CDR1 SGHDN and CDR2 FVKESK come from the germline V gene. CDR3 residues: CASSASRNTGELFF. CDR3 nucleotides: TGTGCCAGCAGCGCTAGTAGGAACACCGGGGAGCTGTTTTTT.

The V gene is TRBV7-2, the J gene TRBJ1-6, with TRBD1 as a possible D gene (6 bases). The CDR3 has 14 residues. Germline values: CDR1 SGHTA, CDR2 FQGNSA. Between the trimmed V and J ends, which lost 6 bases and 4 bases, there was a span of 10 bases. In nucleotides, the CDR3 is TGTGCCAGCAGAGCAGGGGTGTATAATTCACCCCTCCACTTT. Translation gives CASRAGVYNSPLHF.